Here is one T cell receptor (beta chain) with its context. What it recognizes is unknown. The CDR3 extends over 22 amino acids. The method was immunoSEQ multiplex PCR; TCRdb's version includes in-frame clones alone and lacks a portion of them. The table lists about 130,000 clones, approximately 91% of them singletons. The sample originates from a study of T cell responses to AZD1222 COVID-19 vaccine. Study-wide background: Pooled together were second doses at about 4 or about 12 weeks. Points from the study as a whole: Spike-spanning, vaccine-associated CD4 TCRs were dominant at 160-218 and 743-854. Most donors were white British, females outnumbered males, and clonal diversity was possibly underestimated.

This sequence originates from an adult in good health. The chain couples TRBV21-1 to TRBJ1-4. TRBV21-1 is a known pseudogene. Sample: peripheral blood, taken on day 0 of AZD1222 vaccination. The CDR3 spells CASSAGCGTFTARWERPRTSYF. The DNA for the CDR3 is TGTGCCAGCAGTGCGGGATGTGGGACCTTTACGGCACGGTGGGAACGGCCCCGCACCAGCTATTTT.